This TCR beta chain is from a study of blood T cell repertoires in COVID-19. In the authors' methods: By means of reference gene primer amplification, nucleated cell counts were estimated. Method: immunoSEQ multiplex PCR; TCRdb's copy keeps in-frame clones and lacks some. V and J calls plus clone size are reproduced from that table; the DNA served to infer D and trimming. The data contain fewer than 600,000 clones, approximately 88% of them singletons. This clone has only a few counts. Enrollees, roughly 18 to 90 years old, lived in 24 US areas. This TCR came from a woman aged 40 to 50 who had recovered from COVID-19. The sample comprised PBMCs or T cells enriched from blood (not recorded which).

CDR3 amino acids: CSIPGLGGGYNEQFF. In DNA, the CDR3 is TGCAGCATACCGGGACTAGGGGGGGGATACAATGAGCAGTTCTTC. The rearrangement links TRBV29-1 to TRBJ2-1, with TRBD2 matching over 8 bases. The CDR3 consists of 15 residues. V trimming: 8 bases; J trimming: 4 bases; junction bases outside the gene matches: 13. The germline gives CDR1 SQVTM, CDR2 ANQGSEA.